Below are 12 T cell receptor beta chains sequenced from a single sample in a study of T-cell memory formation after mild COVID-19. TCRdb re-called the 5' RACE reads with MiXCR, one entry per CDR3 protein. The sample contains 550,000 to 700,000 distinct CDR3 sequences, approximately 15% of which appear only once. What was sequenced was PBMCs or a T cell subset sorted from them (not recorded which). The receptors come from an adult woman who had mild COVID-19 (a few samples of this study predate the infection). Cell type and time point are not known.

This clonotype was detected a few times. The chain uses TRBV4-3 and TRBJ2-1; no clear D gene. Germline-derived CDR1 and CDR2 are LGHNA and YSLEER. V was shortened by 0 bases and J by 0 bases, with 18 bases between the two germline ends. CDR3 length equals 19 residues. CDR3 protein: CASSQEGIEGLVSYNEQFF. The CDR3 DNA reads TGCGCCAGCAGCCAAGAGGGTATCGAAGGGCTAGTCTCCTACAATGAGCAGTTCTTC.

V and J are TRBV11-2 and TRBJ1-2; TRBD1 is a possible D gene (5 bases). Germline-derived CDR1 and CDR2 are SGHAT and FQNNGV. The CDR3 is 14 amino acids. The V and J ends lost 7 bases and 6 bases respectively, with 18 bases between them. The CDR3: CASTLPGRGDGYTF. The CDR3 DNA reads TGTGCCAGCACCCTTCCGGGGAGGGGAGATGGCTACACCTTC. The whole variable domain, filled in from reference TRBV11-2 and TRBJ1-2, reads EAGVAQSPRYKIIEKRQSVAFWCNPISGHATLYWYQQILGQGPKLLIQFQNNGVVDDSQLPKDRFSAERLKGVDSTLKIQPAKLEDSAVYLCASTLPGRGDGYTFGSGTRLTVV.

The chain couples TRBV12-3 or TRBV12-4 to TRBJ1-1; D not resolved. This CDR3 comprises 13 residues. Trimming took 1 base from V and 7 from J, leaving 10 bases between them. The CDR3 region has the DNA TGTGCCAGCAGTTTAGAGCTGACCCTTGAAGCTTTCTTT. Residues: CASSLELTLEAFF.

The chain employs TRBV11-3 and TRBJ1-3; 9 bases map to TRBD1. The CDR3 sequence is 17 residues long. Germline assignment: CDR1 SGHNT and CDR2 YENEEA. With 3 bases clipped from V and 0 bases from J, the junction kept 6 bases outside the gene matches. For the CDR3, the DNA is TGTGCCAGCAGCTTTGGACAGGGGCGCGGCTCTGGAAACACCATATATTTT. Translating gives CASSFGQGRGSGNTIYF.

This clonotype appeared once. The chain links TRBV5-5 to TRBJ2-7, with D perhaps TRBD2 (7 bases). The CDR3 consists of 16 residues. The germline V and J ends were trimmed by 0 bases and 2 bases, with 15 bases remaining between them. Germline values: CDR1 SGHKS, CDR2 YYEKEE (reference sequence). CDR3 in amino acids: CASSLAPGGDTYEQYF. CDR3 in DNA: TGTGCCAGCAGCTTGGCCCCGGGGGGCGATACCTACGAGCAGTACTTC.

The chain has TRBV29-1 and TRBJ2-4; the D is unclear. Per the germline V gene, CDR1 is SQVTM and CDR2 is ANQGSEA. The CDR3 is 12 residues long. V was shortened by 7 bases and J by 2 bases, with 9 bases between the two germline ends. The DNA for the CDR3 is TGCAGCGCCCAGCTATCCAAAAACATTCAGTACTTC. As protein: CSAQLSKNIQYF. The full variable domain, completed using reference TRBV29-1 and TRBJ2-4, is SAVISQKPSRDICQRGTSLTIQCQVDSQVTMMFWYRQQPGQSLTLIATANQGSEATYESGFVIDKFPISRPNLTFSTLTVSNMSPEDSSIYLCSAQLSKNIQYFGAGTRLSVL.

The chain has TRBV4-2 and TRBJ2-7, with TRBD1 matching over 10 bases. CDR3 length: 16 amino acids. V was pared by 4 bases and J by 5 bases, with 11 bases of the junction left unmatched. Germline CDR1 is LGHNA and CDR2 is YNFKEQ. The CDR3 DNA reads TGTGCCAGCAGCCTTACCGTGGGACAGGGGACCAACGAGCAGTACTTC. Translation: CASSLTVGQGTNEQYF.

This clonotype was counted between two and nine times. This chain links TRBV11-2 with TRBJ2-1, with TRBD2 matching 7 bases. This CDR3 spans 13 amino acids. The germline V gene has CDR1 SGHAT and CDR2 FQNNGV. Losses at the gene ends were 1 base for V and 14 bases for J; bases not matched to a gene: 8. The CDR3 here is CASSLGEGVGKFF. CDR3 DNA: TGTGCCAGCAGCTTAGGGGAGGGAGTGGGGAAGTTCTTC.

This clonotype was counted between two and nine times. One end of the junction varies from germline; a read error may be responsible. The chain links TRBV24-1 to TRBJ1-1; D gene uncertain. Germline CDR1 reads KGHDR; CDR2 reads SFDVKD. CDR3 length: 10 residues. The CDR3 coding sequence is TGTGCCACCAGTGATTTCCCCGGGCTCTTT. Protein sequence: CATSDFPGLF.

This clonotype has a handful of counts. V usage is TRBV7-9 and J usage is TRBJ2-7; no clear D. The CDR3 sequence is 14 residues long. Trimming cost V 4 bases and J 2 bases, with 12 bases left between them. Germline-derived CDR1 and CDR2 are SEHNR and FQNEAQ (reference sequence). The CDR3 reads CASSSSTTTYEQYF. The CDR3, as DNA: TGTGCCAGCAGCTCGAGTACGACGACCTACGAGCAGTACTTC.

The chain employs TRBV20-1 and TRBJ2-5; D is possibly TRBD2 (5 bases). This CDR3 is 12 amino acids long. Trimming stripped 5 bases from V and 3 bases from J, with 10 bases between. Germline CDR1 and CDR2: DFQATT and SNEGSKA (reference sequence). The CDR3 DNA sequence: TGCAGTGCTTTCCGGCGGGAAGAGACCCAGTACTTC. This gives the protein CSAFRREETQYF.

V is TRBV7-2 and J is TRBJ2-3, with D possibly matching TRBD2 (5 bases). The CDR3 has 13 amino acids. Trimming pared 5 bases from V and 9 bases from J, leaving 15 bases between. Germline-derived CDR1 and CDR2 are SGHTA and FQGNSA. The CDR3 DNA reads TGTGCCAGCAGCCCCAGCGGCCACAAAACGCAGTATTTT. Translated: CASSPSGHKTQYF.